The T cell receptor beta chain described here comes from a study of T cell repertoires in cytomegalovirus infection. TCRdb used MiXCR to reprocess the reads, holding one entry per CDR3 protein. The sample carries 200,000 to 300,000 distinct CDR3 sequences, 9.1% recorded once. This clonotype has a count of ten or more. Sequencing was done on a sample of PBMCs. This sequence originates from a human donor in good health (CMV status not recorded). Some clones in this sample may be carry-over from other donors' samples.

The CDR3 sequence is CASSLASDNTEAFF. The CDR3 coding sequence is TGTGCCAGCAGCTTAGCGTCAGATAACACTGAAGCTTTCTTT. This chain joins TRBV7-2 and TRBJ1-1; D is uncertain. Germline V gene data show CDR1 as SGHTA and CDR2 as FQGNSA. Trimming stripped 0 bases from V and 2 bases from J, with 7 bases between. The CDR3 totals 14 residues.